The 20 T cell receptor beta chains given below trace back to one sample, sequenced in a study of CD8 T cells in ankylosing spondylitis. Findings and caveats of the study: What appeared characteristic of ankylosing spondylitis blood was a TCR beta motif of eight highly homologous variants.

For these TCRs, the target antigens are not known. One entry per CDR3 protein, called by TCRdb with MiXCR from the 5' RACE reads. The sample records some 240,000 distinct CDR3 sequences, 6% to 8% being singletons. Specimen: blood, either unsorted or a sorted T cell fraction (not recorded which). The receptor source for this set is a male donor with ankylosing spondylitis.

This clonotype was observed many times. The chain links TRBV20-1 to TRBJ1-1; no clear D. Germline assignment: CDR1 DFQATT and CDR2 SNEGSKA (reference sequence). The ends were cut back, 5 bases at V and 10 bases at J, with 11 bases in the middle. The CDR3 extends over 10 amino acids. CDR3 in amino acids: CSAPWVGAFF. The CDR3 region has the DNA TGCAGTGCTCCCTGGGTGGGAGCTTTCTTT.

At least ten counts were recorded for this clonotype. The V gene is TRBV20-1, the J gene TRBJ2-1; D assignment may be TRBD1 or TRBD2 (5 bases each). V lost 0 bases, J lost 6 bases, and 24 bases lay in between. Germline CDR1 and CDR2: DFQATT and SNEGSKA (reference sequence). The CDR3 is made up of 18 amino acids. This chain's CDR3 is CSARDLDLLKGRVNEQFF. The DNA for the CDR3 is TGCAGTGCTAGAGACCTGGACCTGCTTAAGGGACGGGTCAATGAGCAGTTCTTC.

This clonotype was found a few times. The chain combines TRBV20-1 with TRBJ2-7; TRBD1 or TRBD2 may be the D gene (5 bases each). The germline V gene encodes CDR1 DFQATT and CDR2 SNEGSKA (reference sequence). The V end was cut by 5 bases, the J end by 0 bases, with 14 bases between. The CDR3 runs to 14 residues. This CDR3 is CSACPSGTSYEQYF. The CDR3 DNA reads as TGCAGTGCTTGTCCGTCAGGGACCTCCTACGAGCAGTACTTC.

The chain recombines TRBV7-9 with TRBJ1-2; TRBD1 matches 8 bases. CDR1 is SEHNR and CDR2 is FQNEAQ in the germline V gene (reference sequence). CDR3 length: 13 amino acids. Losses at the gene ends were 6 bases for V and 6 bases for J; bases not matched to a gene: 6. The CDR3: CASRVTGADGYTF. The CDR3 DNA is TGTGCCAGCAGGGTGACAGGGGCGGATGGCTACACCTTC.

This clonotype was detected ten times or more. The chain uses TRBV4-1 and TRBJ1-5, with D uncertain. The CDR3 spans 15 residues. Germline V CDR1 and CDR2: MGHRA, YSYEKL. The V end lost 4 bases, the J end lost 3 bases, and 13 bases lay between the germline ends. CDR3 region: CASSPSHHPNQPQHF. In nucleotides, the CDR3 is TGCGCCAGCAGCCCTAGTCACCACCCCAATCAGCCCCAGCATTTT.

This clonotype was observed at least ten times. J is TRBJ2-3 and V is TRBV21-1; the table names TRBD2, a call not compared with the DNA. TRBV21-1 is termed a pseudogene. The CDR3 is 18 residues long. CDR3 coding DNA: TGTGCCAGCAGCCACCGCGTCCTAGCGGGAGCTGACACAGATACGCAGTATTTT. This translates into CASSHRVLAGADTDTQYF.

This clonotype was seen a few times. The chain recombines TRBV7-2 with TRBJ2-1; 8 bases line up with TRBD2. Germline V gene sequence: CDR1 SGHTA, CDR2 FQGNSA. The CDR3 is 14 amino acids. V gave up 7 bases and J gave up 9 bases; unmatched junction bases: 11. The CDR3 DNA sequence: TGTGCCAGCACCACCGGACTAGCCGTAGGTGAGCAGTTCTTC. Amino acid sequence: CASTTGLAVGEQFF.

This clonotype was found many times. This sequence joins TRBV20-1 and TRBJ2-1; 14 positions match TRBD2. The CDR3 has 17 residues. Germline V gene data show CDR1 as DFQATT and CDR2 as SNEGSKA (reference sequence). V shed 6 bases, J shed 4 bases, and the junction held 11 bases outside the gene matches. The CDR3 here is CSARRLAGGPVYNEQFF. The CDR3 bases are TGCAGTGCACGGAGACTAGCGGGGGGGCCGGTATACAATGAGCAGTTCTTC.

This clonotype was seen many times. The chain recombines TRBV29-1 with TRBJ1-2, with TRBD1 as a possible D gene (6 bases). Germline CDR1 SQVTM, CDR2 ANQGSEA. V dropped 7 bases and J dropped 4 bases, with 22 bases sitting between them. The CDR3 consists of 15 residues. For the CDR3, the DNA is TGCAGCGCCGAAGCCCTACAGGGAGGTACCTATGGCTACACCTTC. It encodes CSAEALQGGTYGYTF.

At least ten counts were recorded for this clonotype. The CDR3 nucleotides read TGTGCCAGCAGTTTGGTGGGGGCCTCCTACAATGAGCAGTTCTTC. Its translation: CASSLVGASYNEQFF. V is TRBV12-3 or TRBV12-4 and J is TRBJ2-1, with D maybe TRBD1 (6 bases). This CDR3 has 15 residues. Trimming removed 3 bases from V and 0 bases from J, with 9 bases in between.

This clonotype was observed many times. J is TRBJ1-6 and V is TRBV7-9; 11 bases match TRBD1. Germline V gene data show CDR1 as SEHNR and CDR2 as FQNEAQ (reference sequence). V shed 4 bases and J 7 bases; nucleotides not matched to a gene: 3. This CDR3 region has 15 residues. CDR3 in amino acids: CASSSGTGGNSPLHF. The CDR3 DNA sequence: TGTGCCAGCAGCTCCGGGACAGGGGGGAATTCACCCCTCCACTTT.

This clonotype was found many times. The chain combines TRBV28 with TRBJ2-5, with 7 bases fitting TRBD1. J lost 3 bases, V lost 5 bases, and 12 bases had no gene match. CDR3 length: 16 residues. Germline assignment: CDR1 MDHEN and CDR2 SYDVKM. CDR3 sequence (DNA): TGTGCCAGCAGTCGCCGTCCATACGGGACAGAAGAGACCCAGTACTTC. Amino acid sequence: CASSRRPYGTEETQYF. The variable domain in full, completed from reference TRBV28 and TRBJ2-5, reads DVKVTQSSRYLVKRTGEKVFLECVQDMDHENMFWYRQDPGLGLRLIYFSYDVKMKEKGDIPEGYSVSREKKERFSLILESASTNQTSMYLCASSRRPYGTEETQYFGPGTRLLVL.

This clonotype has at least ten counts. V is TRBV7-9 and J is TRBJ2-1; maybe TRBD2 (5 bases). Trimming pared 5 bases from V and 7 bases from J, leaving 18 bases between. The germline V gene encodes CDR1 SEHNR and CDR2 FQNEAQ (reference sequence). The CDR3 is 15 residues long. The CDR3 protein is CASSPRDYPTNEQFF. Here the CDR3 DNA reads TGTGCCAGCAGCCCTAGAGACTATCCAACAAATGAGCAGTTCTTC. The variable domain in full, with the rest retrieved from reference TRBV7-9 and TRBJ2-1, is DTGVSQNPRHKITKRGQNVTFRCDPISEHNRLYWYRQTLGQGPEFLTYFQNEAQLEKSRLLSDRFSAERPKGSFSTLEIQRTEQGDSAMYLCASSPRDYPTNEQFFGPGTRLTVL.

In its sample, this clonotype was seen many times. This chain uses TRBV7-9 with TRBJ2-3, with 8 bases fitting TRBD1. The CDR3 runs to 16 residues. CDR1 and CDR2 from the germline V gene are SEHNR and FQNEAQ (reference sequence). With 4 bases clipped from V and 5 bases from J, the junction kept 11 bases outside the gene matches. CDR3 DNA sequence: TGTGCCAGCAGCTCCCCTCAGGACAGGGAGGTAGATACGCAGTATTTT. Translating gives CASSSPQDREVDTQYF.

The chain links TRBV27 to TRBJ2-1; TRBD2 might be the D (6 bases). V was shortened by 8 bases and J by 2 bases, with 13 bases between the two germline ends. Germline V CDR1 and CDR2: MNHEY, SMNVEV (reference sequence). The CDR3 totals 14 residues. The CDR3 coding sequence is TGTGCCAGCTCTCAGCGGGCAACCTACAATGAGCAGTTCTTC. This encodes CASSQRATYNEQFF.

In this sample, this clonotype turned up many times. The chain recombines TRBV28 with TRBJ2-7, with D possibly matching TRBD1 (5 bases). CDR3 size: 14 residues. Germline assignment: CDR1 MDHEN and CDR2 SYDVKM. The ends were cut back, 6 bases at V and 0 bases at J, with 12 bases in the middle. CDR3 sequence: CASRLRGHSYEQYF. CDR3 bases: TGTGCCAGCAGACTTAGGGGTCACTCCTACGAGCAGTACTTC.

This clonotype occurred a few times. This chain joins TRBV2 and TRBJ1-2; TRBD1 might be the D (5 bases). This CDR3 region has 15 residues. Germline CDR1 reads SNHLY; CDR2 reads FYNNEI. Trimming cost V 2 bases and J 4 bases, with 14 bases left between them. The CDR3 region has the DNA TGTGCCAGCAGTGAATTAAAAGGCCAGGGCTATGGCTACACCTTC. Protein product: CASSELKGQGYGYTF.

The chain carries TRBV7-9 and TRBJ1-1, with 7 bases matching TRBD1. The CDR3 covers 11 residues. CDR1 SEHNR and CDR2 FQNEAQ come from the germline V gene (reference sequence). With 11 bases clipped from V and 8 bases from J, the junction kept 8 bases outside the gene matches. The CDR3 region has the DNA TGTGCCTCTCGTCAGGACAGGGAAGCTTTCTTT. Translation: CASRQDREAFF.

This clonotype showed up many times. The genes are TRBV29-1 and TRBJ2-7; D may be TRBD2 (6 bases). The CDR3 spans 12 residues. Per the germline V gene, CDR1 is SQVTM and CDR2 is ANQGSEA. The V and J ends lost 3 bases and 9 bases respectively, with 15 bases between them. CDR3 residues: CSVDNSGEGQYF. The CDR3 DNA reads as TGCAGCGTTGATAATAGCGGCGAAGGGCAGTACTTC.

Many counts were recorded for this clonotype. The gene calls are TRBV2 and TRBJ1-1; a possible D gene is TRBD1 (5 bases). This CDR3 has 13 amino acids. Germline V gene sequence: CDR1 SNHLY, CDR2 FYNNEI. Between the trimmed V and J ends, which lost 7 bases and 4 bases, there was a span of 13 bases. The CDR3 DNA reads TGTGCCAGCAAGGAGGGAAGGGGCACTGAAGCTTTCTTT. The encoded protein is CASKEGRGTEAFF.